The 28 T cell receptor beta chains in this list originate from one sample, sequenced in a study of cytomegalovirus exposure and HLA in healthy donors. Only in-frame clones appear in the TCRdb table, and some are missing; sequencing was by immunoSEQ multiplex PCR. The profile shows about 130,000 clones, 85% to 90% of them singletons. Material for sequencing was PBMCs. Receptors originate from a man between 25 and 39 years old in good health and CMV-seronegative.

The chain has TRBV5-6 and TRBJ2-6; 7 bases align to TRBD1. There are 15 residues in the CDR3. With 2 bases clipped from V and 3 bases from J, the junction kept 2 bases outside the gene matches. The germline V gene encodes CDR1 SGHDT and CDR2 YYEEEE. The CDR3 DNA sequence: TGTGCCAGCAGCTTACAGGGGCATGGGGCCAACGTCCTGACTTTC. This encodes CASSLQGHGANVLTF.

This clone has only one observation. V and J are TRBV11-1 and TRBJ2-5; 16 bases map to TRBD2. In germline, CDR1 is SGHAT, CDR2 FQDESV (reference sequence). J lost 6 bases, V lost 5 bases, and 9 bases had no gene match. The length of the CDR3 is 17 residues. CDR3 loop: CASSGGLAGGSFKTQYF. CDR3 bases: TGTGCCAGCAGCGGGGGACTAGCGGGAGGGAGTTTCAAGACCCAGTACTTC.

This clone showed up just once. This chain links TRBV5-6 with TRBJ2-7; 8 nucleotides line up with TRBD2. The V segment lost 4 bases and the J segment 1 base; nucleotides outside the gene matches: 4. The CDR3 is 14 amino acids. CDR1 is SGHDT and CDR2 is YYEEEE in the germline V gene. CDR3 protein: CASSRGGGSYEQYF. DNA of the CDR3: TGTGCCAGCAGCCGGGGGGGCGGATCCTACGAGCAGTACTTC.

The V and J genes are TRBV7-9 and TRBJ2-7, with 7 bases aligning to TRBD1. The germline gives CDR1 SEHNR, CDR2 FQNEAQ (reference sequence). This CDR3 is built from 16 residues. The trim removed 4 bases at V and 0 bases at J, leaving 9 bases unmatched. The DNA for the CDR3 is TGTGCCAGCAGCTCCCACCGGGACAGCGGCTCCTACGAGCAGTACTTC. It specifies CASSSHRDSGSYEQYF.

This clone was recorded a few times. The V call is TRBV7-3, the J call TRBJ1-5; D remains unclear. The germline gives CDR1 SGHTA, CDR2 FQGTGA. V dropped 1 base and J dropped 1 base, with 14 bases sitting between them. The CDR3 extends over 17 amino acids. The CDR3 bases are TGTGCCAGCAGCTTAAGGGTTGGTCCAGGAAGCAATCAGCCCCAGCATTTT. Its protein is CASSLRVGPGSNQPQHF.

The V call is TRBV9, the J call TRBJ2-7, with 7 nucleotides matching TRBD2. CDR1 is SGDLS, CDR2 YYNGEE, per germline. This CDR3 has 13 amino acids. Germline trimming cut 3 bases from V and 2 bases from J; bases unmatched to any gene: 2. The CDR3 sequence: CASSARGAYEQYF. The CDR3 DNA follows: TGTGCCAGCAGCGCACGGGGGGCCTACGAGCAGTACTTC.

This chain joins TRBV2 and TRBJ2-7; TRBD1 aligns across 9 bases. The CDR3 is 15 residues long. V lost 6 bases and J lost 6; bases outside the gene matches: 12. Germline V gene sequence: CDR1 SNHLY, CDR2 FYNNEI. The CDR3 is CASSGEGTGNREQYF. CDR3 DNA sequence: TGTGCCAGCAGCGGGGAGGGGACAGGGAACCGCGAGCAGTACTTC.

This clone was recorded once. The rearrangement uses TRBV11-2 and TRBJ2-1; TRBD1 is a possible D gene (6 bases). The V end was cut by 5 bases, the J end by 3 bases, with 17 bases between. Germline loops: CDR1 SGHAT, CDR2 FQNNGV. The CDR3 contains 16 residues. The CDR3 DNA is TGTGCCAGCAGCCCCGGCCCCGGGACAAGCTACAATGAGCAGTTCTTC. This sequence encodes CASSPGPGTSYNEQFF.

The chain carries TRBV10-1 and TRBJ2-2, with 8 bases aligning to TRBD2. CDR1 is WNHNN, CDR2 SYGVQD, per germline (reference sequence). The CDR3 extends over 14 amino acids. V lost 6 bases and J lost 13; bases outside the gene matches: 13. The DNA for the CDR3 is TGCGCCAGCAGCAACGCCAAAAGCGGGAGTGGGCTGTTTTTT. Its protein is CASSNAKSGSGLFF.

The rearrangement links TRBV9 to TRBJ1-1; 7 nucleotides match TRBD1. This CDR3 is built from 15 residues. The ends lost 5 bases at V and 1 base at J; junction bases unmatched: 8. Germline CDR1 and CDR2: SGDLS and YYNGEE. For the CDR3, the DNA is TGTGCCAGCAGTGCTGGACAGGTGAGGAACACTGAAGCTTTCTTT. Protein product: CASSAGQVRNTEAFF.

This clone was observed once. V usage is TRBV19 and J usage is TRBJ2-3; 8 positions match TRBD2. V lost 6 bases to trimming and J lost 2 bases; unmatched junction nucleotides: 4. The germline V gene encodes CDR1 LNHDA and CDR2 SQIVND (reference sequence). The CDR3 consists of 14 residues. CDR3 amino acids: CASRTSASTDTQYF. The DNA for the CDR3 is TGTGCCAGTAGGACTAGCGCCTCCACAGATACGCAGTATTTT.

This clone appeared once. This chain connects TRBV5-1 to TRBJ2-5; a possible D gene is TRBD1 (6 bases). The CDR3 runs 15 residues. Trimming left V 4 bases short and J 3 bases short, with 16 bases between. CDR1 is SGHRS and CDR2 is YFSETQ in the germline V gene. The CDR3 loop reads CASSRGTLGEETQYF. CDR3 in DNA: TGCGCCAGCAGCAGGGGGACCCTGGGAGAAGAGACCCAGTACTTC.

The genes are TRBV5-1 and TRBJ2-1; possibly TRBD1 for D (7 bases). V was shortened by 2 bases and J by 5 bases, with 11 bases between the two germline ends. The germline V gene has CDR1 SGHRS and CDR2 YFSETQ. This CDR3 region has 14 residues. The CDR3 DNA reads TGCGCCAGCAGCTTTGCGGGACAGAACAATGAGCAGTTCTTC. Protein: CASSFAGQNNEQFF.

The CDR3 is CASSFGGDSYEQYF. CDR3 coding DNA: TGTGCCAGCAGTTTTGGGGGGGACTCCTACGAGCAGTACTTC. V is TRBV27 and J is TRBJ2-7; 7 bases agree with TRBD2. Germline V gives CDR1 MNHEY, CDR2 SMNVEV (reference sequence). The CDR3 has 14 amino acids. V shed 3 bases and J 0 bases; nucleotides not matched to a gene: 2.

The chain links TRBV11-2 to TRBJ2-7; 10 positions match TRBD2. CDR1 and CDR2 (germline): SGHAT, FQNNGV. V lost 5 bases and J lost 3; bases outside the gene matches: 7. This CDR3 is 15 amino acids long. As DNA, the CDR3 is TGTGCCAGCAGCCGCCCGCTAGCGGGAGACTACGAGCAGTACTTC. As protein: CASSRPLAGDYEQYF.

This rearrangement joins TRBV2 to TRBJ2-7, with D possibly TRBD1 on 6 matching bases. The ends were cut back, 8 bases at V and 4 bases at J, with 12 bases in the middle. Germline V gene data show CDR1 as SNHLY and CDR2 as FYNNEI. CDR3 size: 12 residues. CDR3 amino acids: CASQDSEYEQYF. CDR3 coding DNA: TGTGCCAGCCAGGACAGTGAATACGAGCAGTACTTC.

V gene TRBV7-2 combines with J gene TRBJ2-7, with D unclear. This CDR3 is built from 12 residues. Trimming removed 5 bases at V and 2 bases at J, with 7 bases between. Per germline, CDR1 SGHTA and CDR2 FQGNSA. For the CDR3, the DNA is TGTGCCAGCAGCCCCGCTACCTACGAGCAGTACTTC. This sequence encodes CASSPATYEQYF.

The CDR3 here is CASSFTRIGGSYNEQFF. The CDR3 DNA sequence: TGCGCCAGCAGTTTTACTCGGATAGGGGGCTCCTACAATGAGCAGTTCTTC. The J gene is TRBJ2-1, the V gene TRBV5-1, with D perhaps TRBD1 (6 bases). The CDR3 runs to 17 residues. Germline V CDR1 and CDR2: SGHRS, YFSETQ. V was pared by 5 bases and J by 0 bases, with 18 bases between. Full variable domain (rest looked up from reference TRBV5-1 and TRBJ2-1): KAGVTQTPRYLIKTRGQQVTLSCSPISGHRSVSWYQQTPGQGLQFLFEYFSETQRNKGNFPGRFSGRQFSNSRSEMNVSTLELGDSALYLCASSFTRIGGSYNEQFFGPGTRLTVL.

The genes are TRBV7-2 and TRBJ2-5; D perhaps matches TRBD2 (6 bases). Germline V gives CDR1 SGHTA, CDR2 FQGNSA. Between the trimmed V and J ends, which lost 4 bases and 5 bases, there was a span of 8 bases. The CDR3 has 12 residues. DNA of the CDR3: TGTGCCAGCAGCTCAGCGGGCGAGACCCAGTACTTC. Its translation is CASSSAGETQYF.

The CDR3 here is CATSRDRRTGRNQPQHF. The DNA of the CDR3 is TGTGCCACCAGCAGAGATAGGCGGACAGGGAGGAATCAGCCCCAGCATTTT. The J gene is TRBJ1-5, the V gene TRBV15, with 8 bases fitting TRBD1. The V gene's germline CDR1 is LNHNV and CDR2 YYDKDF (reference sequence). Trimming removed 0 bases from V and 4 bases from J; junction bases left unmatched: 8. The CDR3 loop spans 17 amino acids. Using reference TRBV15 and TRBJ1-5 for the parts outside the CDR3, the full variable domain is DAMVIQNPRYQVTQFGKPVTLSCSQTLNHNVMYWYQQKSSQAPKLLFHYYDKDFNNEADTPDNFQSRRPNTSFCFLDIRSPGLGDTAMYLCATSRDRRTGRNQPQHFGDGTRLSIL.

The rearrangement links TRBV9 to TRBJ2-3; 9 bases line up with TRBD2. Trimming at V came to 3 bases and at J to 1 base, leaving 3 bases not matched to a gene. This CDR3 region has 15 residues. Germline assignment: CDR1 SGDLS and CDR2 YYNGEE. The CDR3 nucleotides are TGTGCCAGCAGCGAAGAGCGGGGGGGCACAGATACGCAGTATTTT. Its protein product is CASSEERGGTDTQYF. Full variable domain (rest looked up from reference TRBV9 and TRBJ2-3): DSGVTQTPKHLITATGQRVTLRCSPRSGDLSVYWYQQSLDQGLQFLIQYYNGEERAKGNILERFSAQQFPDLHSELNLSSLELGDSALYFCASSEERGGTDTQYFGPGTRLTVL.

The chain recombines TRBV4-1 with TRBJ2-5; D is ambiguous. Trimming removed 2 bases from V and 3 bases from J, with 13 bases in between. The CDR3 runs 15 residues. Germline assignment: CDR1 MGHRA and CDR2 YSYEKL. The CDR3 sequence: CASSQRRVNEETQYF. The CDR3 bases are TGCGCCAGCAGCCAACGACGGGTGAACGAAGAGACCCAGTACTTC.

This clone was observed a few times. Relative to the germline gene, one junction end is altered; a read error may explain this. The chain uses TRBV7-9 and TRBJ1-1, with TRBD1 as a possible D gene (5 bases). This CDR3 is 15 amino acids long. CDR1 and CDR2 from the germline V gene are SEHNR and FQNEAQ (reference sequence). CDR3 nucleotide sequence: TGTGCCAGCAGCCTAGCAGGGACTTCGAACACTGAAGCTTTCTTT. Protein sequence: CASSLAGTSNTEAFF. The complete variable domain, with remaining parts taken from reference TRBV7-9 and TRBJ1-1, reads DTGVSQNPRHKITKRGQNVTFRCDPISEHNRLYWYRQTLGQGPEFLTYFQNEAQLEKSRLLSDRFSAERPKGSFSTLEIQRTEQGDSAMYLCASSLAGTSNTEAFFGQGTRLTVV.

This clone was counted a single time. The chain joins TRBV18 to TRBJ2-2; D unclear. With 1 base removed from V and 2 bases from J, the gap between germline ends came to 8 bases. Germline lookup yields CDR1 KGHSH and CDR2 LQKENI. This CDR3 region has 15 residues. The CDR3 region is CASSPQPINTGELFF. CDR3 sequence (DNA): TGTGCCAGCTCACCACAGCCTATTAACACCGGGGAGCTGTTTTTT.

The chain joins TRBV18 to TRBJ2-2; TRBD1 matches 8 bases. The CDR3 spans 15 residues. V was pared by 3 bases and J by 4 bases, with 4 bases of the junction left unmatched. Germline assignment: CDR1 KGHSH and CDR2 LQKENI. The CDR3, as DNA: TGTGCCAGCTCACCGGACAGGGTGGTCACCGGGGAGCTGTTTTTT. Amino acids: CASSPDRVVTGELFF.

The V gene is TRBV27, the J gene TRBJ2-2, with 10 bases matching TRBD2. The CDR3 sequence is 16 residues long. With V trimmed by 1 base and J by 4 bases, 3 bases remained unmatched. Germline values: CDR1 MNHEY, CDR2 SMNVEV (reference sequence). The CDR3 DNA sequence: TGTGCCAGCAGTTTATATAGGACTAGCGGCACCGGGGAGCTGTTTTTT. Protein: CASSLYRTSGTGELFF.

The chain couples TRBV15 to TRBJ2-7, with TRBD2 matching 8 bases. This CDR3 region has 15 residues. From germline, CDR1 is LNHNV and CDR2 YYDKDF (reference sequence). J lost 4 bases, V lost 4 bases, and 9 bases had no gene match. The CDR3, as DNA: TGTGCCACCAGCAATGGGTTTTCGGGGGGGTACGAGCAGTACTTC. Its translation is CATSNGFSGGYEQYF.

The chain joins TRBV5-4 to TRBJ2-1; weak D call: TRBD2 (6 bases). V was trimmed by 3 bases and J by 5 bases, leaving 12 bases between them. CDR1 is SGHNT and CDR2 is YYREEE in the germline V gene (reference sequence). There are 14 residues in the CDR3. This chain's CDR3 is CASSSRGTHNEQFF. CDR3 in DNA: TGTGCCAGCAGCTCCCGCGGGACGCACAATGAGCAGTTCTTC.